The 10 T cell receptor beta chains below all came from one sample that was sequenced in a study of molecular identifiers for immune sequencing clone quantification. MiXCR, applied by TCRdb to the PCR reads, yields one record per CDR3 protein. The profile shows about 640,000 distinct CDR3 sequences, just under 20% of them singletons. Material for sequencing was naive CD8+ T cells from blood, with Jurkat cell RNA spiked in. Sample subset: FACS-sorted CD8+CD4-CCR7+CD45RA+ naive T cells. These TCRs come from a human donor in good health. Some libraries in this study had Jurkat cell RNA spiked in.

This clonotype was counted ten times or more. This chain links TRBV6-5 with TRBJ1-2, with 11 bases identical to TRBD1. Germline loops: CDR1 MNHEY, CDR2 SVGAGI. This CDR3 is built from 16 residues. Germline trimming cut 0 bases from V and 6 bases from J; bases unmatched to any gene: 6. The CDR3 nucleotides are TGTGCCAGCAGTTACTCGCTGGACAGGGGGCCGGATGGCTACACCTTC. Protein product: CASSYSLDRGPDGYTF.

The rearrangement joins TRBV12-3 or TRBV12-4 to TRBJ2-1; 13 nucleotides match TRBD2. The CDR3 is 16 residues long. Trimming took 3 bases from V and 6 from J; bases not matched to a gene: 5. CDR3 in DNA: TGTGCCAGCAGTTTCCCCGGACTAGCGGGAGTCAATGAGCAGTTCTTC. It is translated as CASSFPGLAGVNEQFF.

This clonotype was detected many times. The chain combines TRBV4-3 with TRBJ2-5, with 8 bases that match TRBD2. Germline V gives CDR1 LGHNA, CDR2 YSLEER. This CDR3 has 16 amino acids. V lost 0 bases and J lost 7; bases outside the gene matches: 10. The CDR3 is CASSQDLSGSTGTQYF. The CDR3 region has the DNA TGCGCCAGCAGCCAAGATTTGAGCGGGAGTACGGGGACCCAGTACTTC.

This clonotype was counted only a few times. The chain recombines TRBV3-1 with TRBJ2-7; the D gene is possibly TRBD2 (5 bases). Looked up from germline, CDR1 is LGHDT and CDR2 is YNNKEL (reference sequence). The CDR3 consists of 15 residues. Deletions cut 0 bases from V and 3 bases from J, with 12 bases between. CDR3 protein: CASSQEADYNYEQYF. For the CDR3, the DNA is TGTGCCAGCAGCCAAGAGGCAGACTACAACTACGAGCAGTACTTC.

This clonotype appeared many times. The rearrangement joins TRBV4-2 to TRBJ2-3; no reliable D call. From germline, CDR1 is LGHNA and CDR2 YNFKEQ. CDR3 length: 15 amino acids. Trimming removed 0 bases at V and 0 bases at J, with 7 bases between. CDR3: CASSQEYSSTDTQYF. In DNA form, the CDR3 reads TGTGCCAGCAGCCAAGAGTACTCTAGCACAGATACGCAGTATTTT.

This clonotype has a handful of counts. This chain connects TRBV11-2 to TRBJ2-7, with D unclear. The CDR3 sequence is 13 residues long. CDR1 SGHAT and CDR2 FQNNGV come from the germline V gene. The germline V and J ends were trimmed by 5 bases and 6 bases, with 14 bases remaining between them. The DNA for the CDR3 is TGTGCCAGCAGCCCCCTACATCGGGTCGAGCAGTACTTC. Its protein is CASSPLHRVEQYF.

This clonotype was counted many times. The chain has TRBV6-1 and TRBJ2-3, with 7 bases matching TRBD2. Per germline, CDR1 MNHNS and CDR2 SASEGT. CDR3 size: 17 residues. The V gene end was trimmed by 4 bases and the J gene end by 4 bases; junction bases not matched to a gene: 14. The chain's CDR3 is CASSARGEASGPDTQYF. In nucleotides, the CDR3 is TGTGCCAGCAGTGCCCGAGGGGAGGCTAGCGGTCCAGATACGCAGTATTTT.

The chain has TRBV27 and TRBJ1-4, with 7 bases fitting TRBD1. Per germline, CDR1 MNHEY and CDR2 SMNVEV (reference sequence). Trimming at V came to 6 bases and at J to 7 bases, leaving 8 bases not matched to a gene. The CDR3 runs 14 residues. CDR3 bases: TGTGCCAGCAGGGAGGGGGCATTTGCTGAAAAACTGTTTTTT. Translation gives CASREGAFAEKLFF.

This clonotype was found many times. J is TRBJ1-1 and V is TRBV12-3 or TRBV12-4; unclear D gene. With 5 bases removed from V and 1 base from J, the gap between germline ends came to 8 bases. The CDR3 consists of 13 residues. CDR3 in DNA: TGTGCCAGCAGTGCCAGCAAGAACACTGAAGCTTTCTTT. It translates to CASSASKNTEAFF.

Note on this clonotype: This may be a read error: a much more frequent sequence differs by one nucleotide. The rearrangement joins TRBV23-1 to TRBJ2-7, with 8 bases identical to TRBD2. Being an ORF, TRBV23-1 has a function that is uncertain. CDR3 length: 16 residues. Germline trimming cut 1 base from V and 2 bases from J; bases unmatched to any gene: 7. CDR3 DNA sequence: TGCGCCAGCAGTCAATGTACCGGGGGGGGAGCCTACGAGCAGTACTTC. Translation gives CASSQCTGGGAYEQYF.